Presented here are 24 T cell receptor beta chains from one specimen sequenced in a study of cytomegalovirus exposure and HLA in healthy donors. Use of 60 Vbeta and 13 Jbeta primers characterized the PCR. TCRdb keeps only in-frame clones here, not all; method: immunoSEQ multiplex PCR. Among fewer than 95,000 clones, around 81% were seen once, and the ten largest hold about 0.53%. What was sequenced was PBMCs. These receptors were collected from a man in his thirties or forties in good health and CMV-seronegative.

This sequence joins TRBV5-4 and TRBJ2-1; 7 bases are shared with TRBD2. V lost 4 bases to trimming and J lost 1 base; unmatched junction nucleotides: 5. The CDR3 has 15 residues. CDR1 and CDR2 from the germline V gene are SGHNT and YYREEE (reference sequence). Here the CDR3 reads CASSGIAGSYNEQFF. The CDR3 nucleotides are TGTGCCAGCAGCGGAATAGCGGGTTCCTACAATGAGCAGTTCTTC.

The CDR3 DNA follows: TGTGCCAGCAGAAGGGGTTCTAACTATGGCTACACCTTC. Translated, it gives CASRRGSNYGYTF. This chain joins TRBV6-5 and TRBJ1-2, with D possibly TRBD1 on 5 matching bases. Per germline, CDR1 MNHEY and CDR2 SVGAGI. Trimming removed 6 bases from V and 0 bases from J, with 8 bases in between. This CDR3 contains 13 residues.

The genes are TRBV4-2 and TRBJ1-5, with D unresolved. With 1 base removed from V and 3 bases from J, the gap between germline ends came to 13 bases. CDR3 length equals 16 residues. Looked up from germline, CDR1 is LGHNA and CDR2 is YNFKEQ. The CDR3 spells CASSQVAHRNNQPQHF. In DNA, the CDR3 is TGTGCCAGCAGCCAAGTAGCTCATCGAAACAATCAGCCCCAGCATTTT.

This sequence joins TRBV19 and TRBJ1-1, with a tentative D call TRBD1 (6 bases). Between the trimmed V and J ends, which lost 8 bases and 0 bases, there was a span of 16 bases. CDR3 length equals 15 residues. From germline, CDR1 is LNHDA and CDR2 SQIVND (reference sequence). The CDR3 loop is CASRRGQGMNTEAFF. CDR3 nucleotides: TGTGCCAGTCGTCGAGGGCAGGGGATGAACACTGAAGCTTTCTTT.

This clone appeared once. The CDR3 DNA reads TGCGCCAGCAGCCAAATACGGGAAAGGGAGACCCAGTACTTC. Protein product: CASSQIRERETQYF. The chain employs TRBV4-1 and TRBJ2-5; TRBD2 might be the D (5 bases). The length of the CDR3 is 14 residues. Germline assignment: CDR1 MGHRA and CDR2 YSYEKL. Trimming removed 2 bases from V and 5 bases from J, with 12 bases in between.

V gene TRBV9 combines with J gene TRBJ2-2; 11 bases are a match to TRBD2. The CDR3 is made up of 16 amino acids. Trimming cost V 4 bases and J 2 bases; bases outside gene matches: 4. From germline, CDR1 is SGDLS and CDR2 YYNGEE. In DNA form, the CDR3 reads TGTGCCAGCAGCCAGACTAGCGGGGCTAACACCGGGGAGCTGTTTTTT. Encoded protein: CASSQTSGANTGELFF. The full variable domain, rest sourced from reference TRBV9 and TRBJ2-2, is DSGVTQTPKHLITATGQRVTLRCSPRSGDLSVYWYQQSLDQGLQFLIQYYNGEERAKGNILERFSAQQFPDLHSELNLSSLELGDSALYFCASSQTSGANTGELFFGEGSRLTVL.

The chain combines TRBV4-3 with TRBJ2-7, with unresolved D. Trimming left V 0 bases short and J 3 bases short, with 12 bases between. The CDR3 runs 15 residues. Per the germline V gene, CDR1 is LGHNA and CDR2 is YSLEER. The CDR3 DNA follows: TGCGCCAGCAGCCAAGATAGCAGTCCCGACTACGAGCAGTACTTC. Encoded protein: CASSQDSSPDYEQYF.

V and J are TRBV6-5 and TRBJ2-3, with unresolved D. CDR1 MNHEY and CDR2 SVGAGI come from the germline V gene. This CDR3 is built from 12 residues. Between the trimmed V and J ends, which lost 6 bases and 0 bases, there was a span of 4 bases. CDR3: CASRTSTDTQYF. As DNA, the CDR3 is TGTGCCAGCAGAACTAGCACAGATACGCAGTATTTT.

The chain is built from TRBV6-5 and TRBJ1-1; D may be TRBD1 (5 bases). V was clipped by 0 bases and J by 1 base, with 9 bases between them. Germline V gene data show CDR1 as MNHEY and CDR2 as SVGAGI. The CDR3 has 15 residues. The CDR3 nucleotides are TGTGCCAGCAGTTACTCACAGGCACGGAACACTGAAGCTTTCTTT. This sequence encodes CASSYSQARNTEAFF.

The rearrangement joins TRBV18 to TRBJ2-7; D may be TRBD1 (8 bases). Germline lookup yields CDR1 KGHSH and CDR2 LQKENI. The V gene lost 2 bases and the J gene lost 2 bases, with 19 bases spanning the gap. This CDR3 spans 17 amino acids. The CDR3 DNA follows: TGTGCCAGCTCACCAACTCGTACAGGGGGGGTCACCTACGAGCAGTACGTC. Protein sequence: CASSPTRTGGVTYEQYV.

The chain employs TRBV11-2 and TRBJ2-1; TRBD1 matches 8 bases. The length of the CDR3 is 14 residues. V was pared by 5 bases and J by 9 bases, with 9 bases of the junction left unmatched. In germline, CDR1 is SGHAT, CDR2 FQNNGV. CDR3 protein: CASSRQGLITEQFF. CDR3 coding DNA: TGTGCCAGCAGCAGACAGGGGCTTATCACTGAGCAGTTCTTC.

The chain is built from TRBV25-1 and TRBJ1-1; D remains ambiguous. The germline V and J ends were trimmed by 8 bases and 1 base, with 11 bases remaining between them. Germline V gene data show CDR1 as MGHDK and CDR2 as SYGVNS. The CDR3 is made up of 13 amino acids. The CDR3 protein is CASCGAGNTEAFF. Written as DNA, the CDR3 is TGTGCCAGCTGTGGAGCAGGGAACACTGAAGCTTTCTTT.

The chain employs TRBV6-6 and TRBJ2-5, with 7 bases identical to TRBD1. Germline V CDR1 and CDR2: MNHNY, SVGAGI (reference sequence). V lost 8 bases, J lost 5 bases, and 14 bases stayed unmatched. CDR3 length: 15 residues. The CDR3 loop is CASLRATGVGETQYF. CDR3 DNA sequence: TGTGCCAGCTTAAGGGCAACAGGGGTTGGGGAGACCCAGTACTTC.

The gene calls are TRBV27 and TRBJ2-5; 9 nucleotides align to TRBD1. V was clipped by 2 bases and J by 5 bases; unmatched bases: 3. Germline CDR1 MNHEY, CDR2 SMNVEV (reference sequence). This CDR3 has 14 amino acids. CDR3 loop: CASSLDRGWETQYF. The CDR3 nucleotides read TGTGCCAGCAGTTTAGACAGGGGGTGGGAGACCCAGTACTTC.

The rearrangement joins TRBV9 to TRBJ2-1, with 10 bases fitting TRBD2. The CDR3 runs 18 residues. CDR1 is SGDLS, CDR2 YYNGEE, per germline. The trim removed 0 bases at V and 2 bases at J, leaving 8 bases unmatched. CDR3 sequence (DNA): TGTGCCAGCAGCGTAGGGCTAGCGGGAGCTTCGACCTACAATGAGCAGTTCTTC. Amino acids: CASSVGLAGASTYNEQFF.

This chain links TRBV5-4 with TRBJ2-5, with 7 bases that match TRBD1. This CDR3 is 14 amino acids long. With 3 bases clipped from V and 0 bases from J, the junction kept 2 bases outside the gene matches. Germline V gene sequence: CDR1 SGHNT, CDR2 YYREEE (reference sequence). The CDR3 DNA is TGTGCCAGCAGCTCCGGGACAGACCAAGAGACCCAGTACTTC. This sequence encodes CASSSGTDQETQYF.

In nucleotides, the CDR3 is TGTGCCAGCAGCTCGGAGTATGGCTACACCTTC. Translated: CASSSEYGYTF. The chain employs TRBV11-2 and TRBJ1-2; D remains unclear. Germline assignment: CDR1 SGHAT and CDR2 FQNNGV. Trimming shortened V by 4 bases and J by 5 bases, and 5 bases separated the two germline ends. This CDR3 comprises 11 residues.

This clone was observed a few times. The V call is TRBV4-3, the J call TRBJ1-5, with a weak D call TRBD1 (6 bases). Germline V gene data show CDR1 as LGHNA and CDR2 as YSLEER. This CDR3 has 14 residues. Trimming left V 4 bases short and J 7 bases short, with 14 bases between. Here the CDR3 DNA reads TGCGCCAGCAGCCGGACAGTAGAAGGGCAGCCCCAGCATTTT. It is translated as CASSRTVEGQPQHF.

This clone was detected only a few times. V and J are TRBV5-1 and TRBJ2-7; 9 positions match TRBD1. V was clipped by 3 bases and J by 3 bases; unmatched bases: 7. The CDR3 sequence is 15 residues long. Germline CDR1 is SGHRS and CDR2 is YFSETQ. The CDR3: CASSSGQGGFYEQYV. As DNA, the CDR3 is TGCGCCAGCAGCTCGGGACAGGGTGGTTTCTACGAGCAGTACGTC.

CDR3 region: CASSSTTANTEAFF. CDR3 DNA sequence: TGTGCCAGCAGTTCAACAACAGCGAACACTGAAGCTTTCTTT. The chain has TRBV27 and TRBJ1-1; no clear D gene. Germline loops: CDR1 MNHEY, CDR2 SMNVEV (reference sequence). Trimming removed 4 bases from V and 1 base from J, with 10 bases in between. CDR3 size: 14 residues.

CDR3: CASSLQQGYGYTF. In nucleotides, the CDR3 is TGTGCCAGCAGCTTGCAACAGGGCTATGGCTACACCTTC. The gene calls are TRBV5-4 and TRBJ1-2; possibly TRBD1 for D (6 bases). Trimming took off 1 base at V and 4 bases at J, with 8 bases between the two ends. The CDR3 runs to 13 residues. The germline V gene encodes CDR1 SGHNT and CDR2 YYREEE (reference sequence).

The V gene is TRBV27, the J gene TRBJ2-7; weak D call: TRBD2 (6 bases). The germline gives CDR1 MNHEY, CDR2 SMNVEV (reference sequence). Trimming took 4 bases from V and 4 from J, leaving 20 bases between them. This CDR3 is 16 amino acids long. The CDR3 is CASSSLATRRFYEQYV. CDR3 DNA: TGTGCCAGCAGTTCGCTAGCGACCCGTAGATTTTACGAGCAGTACGTC.

The chain recombines TRBV6-4 with TRBJ2-7, with a possible D match to TRBD1 (6 bases). The CDR3 runs 15 residues. Trimming took off 5 bases at V and 2 bases at J, with 16 bases between the two ends. Germline CDR1 and CDR2: MRHNA and SNTAGT. CDR3 coding DNA: TGTGCCAGCAGTAGTTACAGGGTGAGAACCTACGAGCAGTACGTC. Its protein is CASSSYRVRTYEQYV.

The table lists this clone with a few counts. V usage is TRBV11-3 and J usage is TRBJ2-1, with TRBD2 matching over 13 bases. The germline gives CDR1 SGHNT, CDR2 YENEEA. The CDR3 spans 16 residues. Trimming cost V 5 bases and J 8 bases; bases outside gene matches: 9. The DNA for the CDR3 is TGTGCCAGCAGCCCGATACTAGCGGGAGGGCCCTATGAGCAGTTCTTC. Translated, it gives CASSPILAGGPYEQFF.